These 30 T cell receptor beta chains were sequenced from one sample in a study of blood T cell repertoires in COVID-19. Clones were read by immunoSEQ multiplex PCR, and TCRdb kept only the in-frame ones, dropping some. The sample has a few hundred thousand clones; less than 85% are singletons. The sequencing sample was made of peripheral blood. These receptor sequences come from a woman aged 18-29 years with acute or convalescent COVID-19.

The chain has TRBV29-1 and TRBJ2-7; 10 bases are shared with TRBD2. Germline V gene lookup returns CDR1 SQVTM and CDR2 ANQGSEA. The junction had 19 bases not matched to a gene; V was cut back by 5 bases and J by 0 bases. This CDR3 is built from 19 residues. The chain's CDR3 is CSVFPVTDTSGKSSYEQYF. The CDR3 DNA is TGCAGCGTTTTCCCCGTTACAGATACTAGCGGGAAGAGCTCCTACGAGCAGTACTTC.

The chain combines TRBV27 with TRBJ1-5; D ambiguous. The CDR3 has 17 amino acids. V was pared by 4 bases and J by 0 bases, with 16 bases between. Germline lookup yields CDR1 MNHEY and CDR2 SMNVEV (reference sequence). The CDR3 nucleotides read TGTGCCAGCAGTTACCGGGGAATGGGTGTTAGCAATCAGCCCCAGCATTTT. It encodes CASSYRGMGVSNQPQHF.

This chain links TRBV28 with TRBJ2-3; D is perhaps TRBD1 (7 bases). Trimming pared 6 bases from V and 2 bases from J, leaving 30 bases between. In germline, CDR1 is MDHEN, CDR2 SYDVKM. CDR3 length: 20 amino acids. The CDR3 DNA sequence: TGTGCCAGCAGAAGTTTCAGGGGGAGACTAGGGGAGAGGACCACAGATACGCAGTATTTT. Translation: CASRSFRGRLGERTTDTQYF.

The chain links TRBV19 to TRBJ1-5, with 10 nucleotides matching TRBD1. Germline CDR1 is LNHDA and CDR2 is SQIVND (reference sequence). The CDR3 length is 16 residues. Unmatched junction bases numbered 8, after V lost 4 bases and J lost 5 bases. The CDR3, as DNA: TGTGCCAGTAGTAACACCGGGACAGGGGCGGATCAGCCCCAGCATTTT. Translating it yields CASSNTGTGADQPQHF.

This chain uses TRBV18 with TRBJ2-5; 9 bases map to TRBD2. The CDR3 runs 16 residues. Looked up from germline, CDR1 is KGHSH and CDR2 is LQKENI. With V trimmed by 1 base and J by 2 bases, 5 bases remained unmatched. The CDR3 region has the DNA TGTGCCAGCTCACCACAACTAGCGGGCGAACAAGAGACCCAGTACTTC. It yields the protein CASSPQLAGEQETQYF.

This clone was seen only a few times. This CDR3 is also generated by other DNA sequences in the sample. V gene TRBV18 combines with J gene TRBJ1-1; D is ambiguous. Germline values: CDR1 KGHSH, CDR2 LQKENI. The CDR3 runs 14 residues. V was clipped by 1 base and J by 1 base, with 7 bases between them. The chain's CDR3 is CASSPRTENTEAFF. The CDR3 DNA reads TGTGCCAGCTCACCACGCACAGAGAACACTGAAGCTTTCTTT.

The chain joins TRBV6-5 to TRBJ1-3, with 7 bases aligning to TRBD1. The V gene's germline CDR1 is MNHEY and CDR2 SVGAGI. The CDR3 runs 15 residues. Germline trimming cut 6 bases from V and 0 bases from J; bases unmatched to any gene: 5. The CDR3 DNA follows: TGTGCCAGCAGCAAGACAGGGCGCTCTGGAAACACCATATATTTT. It yields the protein CASSKTGRSGNTIYF.

The V call is TRBV3-1 (or the pseudogene TRBV3-2), the J call TRBJ2-7; 10 bases line up with TRBD2. V was clipped by 1 base and J by 5 bases; unmatched bases: 8. This CDR3 comprises 16 residues. Germline V lookup: CDR1 LGHDT, CDR2 YNNKEL (reference sequence). The CDR3 sequence: CASSQVMLAGVNEQYF. The DNA for the CDR3 is TGTGCCAGCAGCCAAGTTATGCTAGCGGGAGTGAACGAGCAGTACTTC.

This chain links TRBV7-2 with TRBJ1-2; D gene uncertain. The CDR3 consists of 15 residues. CDR1 and CDR2 from the germline V gene are SGHTA and FQGNSA. V was cut by 4 bases and J by 2 bases, with 14 bases left in between. This CDR3 reads CASSSLLFQNYGYTF. The DNA of the CDR3 is TGTGCCAGCAGCTCCCTCCTCTTCCAGAACTATGGCTACACCTTC.

The V and J genes are TRBV7-9 and TRBJ2-3; TRBD2 is a possible D gene (5 bases). CDR3 length: 15 amino acids. Trimming removed 1 base at V and 6 bases at J, with 14 bases between. Germline loops: CDR1 SEHNR, CDR2 FQNEAQ (reference sequence). The CDR3 region is CASSLVLTGMDTQYF. DNA for the CDR3: TGTGCCAGCAGCTTAGTCCTCACCGGGATGGATACGCAGTATTTT.

The genes are TRBV28 and TRBJ1-5, with 7 bases lining up with TRBD1. This CDR3 comprises 14 residues. V shed 4 bases and J 5 bases; nucleotides not matched to a gene: 5. CDR1 and CDR2 from the germline V gene are MDHEN and SYDVKM. The CDR3 region has the DNA TGTGCCAGCAGTTCCAGACAGGGTGATCAGCCCCAGCATTTT. Translated, it gives CASSSRQGDQPQHF.

The chain combines TRBV4-3 with TRBJ1-1; tentative D call: TRBD1 (5 bases). The V end lost 0 bases, the J end lost 4 bases, and 9 bases lay between the germline ends. Germline V gene sequence: CDR1 LGHNA, CDR2 YSLEER. The CDR3 has 14 residues. CDR3 DNA sequence: TGCGCCAGCAGCCAAGATAGGGGTGGCACTGAAGCTTTCTTT. It translates to CASSQDRGGTEAFF.

V and J are TRBV5-1 and TRBJ1-1; D remains unclear. The V end lost 5 bases, the J end lost 6 bases, and 11 bases lay between the germline ends. This CDR3 comprises 12 residues. Germline loops: CDR1 SGHRS, CDR2 YFSETQ. The CDR3 region has the DNA TGCGCCAGCAGTTCTGGCACCTCTGAAGCTTTCTTT. It encodes CASSSGTSEAFF. The complete variable domain, with remaining parts taken from reference TRBV5-1 and TRBJ1-1, reads KAGVTQTPRYLIKTRGQQVTLSCSPISGHRSVSWYQQTPGQGLQFLFEYFSETQRNKGNFPGRFSGRQFSNSRSEMNVSTLELGDSALYLCASSSGTSEAFFGQGTRLTVV.

The V gene is TRBV7-2, the J gene TRBJ2-3; 9 nucleotides align to TRBD2. The CDR3 is 15 amino acids. The germline gives CDR1 SGHTA, CDR2 FQGNSA. V shed 6 bases, J shed 0 bases, and the junction held 4 bases outside the gene matches. The CDR3 bases are TGTGCCAGCAGACTAGCGGGCACTAGCACAGATACGCAGTATTTT. This translates into CASRLAGTSTDTQYF. The variable domain in full, with the rest retrieved from reference TRBV7-2 and TRBJ2-3, is GAGVSQSPSNKVTEKGKDVELRCDPISGHTALYWYRQSLGQGLEFLIYFQGNSAPDKSGLPSDRFSAERTGGSVSTLTIQRTQQEDSAVYLCASRLAGTSTDTQYFGPGTRLTVL.

This clone appeared a single time. The chain joins TRBV7-9 to TRBJ2-2; D is perhaps TRBD2 (5 bases). The CDR3 has 16 residues. Trimming stripped 6 bases from V and 1 base from J, with 15 bases between. Germline-derived CDR1 and CDR2 are SEHNR and FQNEAQ (reference sequence). This CDR3 reads CASRLRASRNTGELFF. CDR3 DNA: TGTGCCAGCAGATTAAGGGCTAGCAGGAACACCGGGGAGCTGTTTTTT.

The V and J genes are TRBV7-9 and TRBJ2-6; D remains ambiguous. This CDR3 comprises 15 residues. Germline V CDR1 and CDR2: SEHNR, FQNEAQ (reference sequence). The V end was cut by 4 bases, the J end by 0 bases, with 7 bases between. The CDR3 reads CASSSQSSGANVLTF. CDR3 bases: TGTGCCAGCAGCTCTCAGTCCTCTGGGGCCAACGTCCTGACTTTC.

This clone appeared a few times. The rearrangement uses TRBV7-2 and TRBJ2-1, with 12 bases lining up with TRBD2. The CDR3 totals 14 residues. Trimming removed 6 bases from V and 5 bases from J; junction bases left unmatched: 2. The V gene's germline CDR1 is SGHTA and CDR2 FQGNSA. This CDR3 reads CASSRTSGDNEQFF. The CDR3 coding sequence is TGTGCCAGCAGTCGGACTAGCGGGGACAATGAGCAGTTCTTC.

In this sample, this clone turned up a few times. The chain is built from TRBV18 and TRBJ2-7; D is unresolved. Trimming shortened V by 0 bases and J by 6 bases, and 12 bases separated the two germline ends. Germline V gene lookup returns CDR1 KGHSH and CDR2 LQKENI. The CDR3 runs 14 residues. CDR3 protein: CASSPPAGTVEQYF. CDR3 DNA sequence: TGTGCCAGCTCACCACCGGCCGGCACAGTCGAGCAGTACTTC.

This chain joins TRBV30 and TRBJ2-5; TRBD2 matches at 7 bases. There are 17 residues in the CDR3. V shed 0 bases, J shed 1 base, and the junction held 11 bases outside the gene matches. Germline assignment: CDR1 GTSNPN and CDR2 SVGIG (reference sequence). The CDR3 coding sequence is TGTGCCTGGAGTGTATTCGGGTGGGAGGGCATCCAAGAGACCCAGTACTTC. Amino acid sequence: CAWSVFGWEGIQETQYF.

This clone was observed once. This chain links TRBV5-1 with TRBJ1-2; D perhaps matches TRBD1 (5 bases). The CDR3 has 13 amino acids. Per the germline V gene, CDR1 is SGHRS and CDR2 is YFSETQ. V shed 0 bases and J shed 8 bases, with 11 bases lying between them. The CDR3 DNA sequence: TGCGCCAGCAGCTTGGCGGGGGGAAGAGGCTACACCTTC. Translated, it gives CASSLAGGRGYTF.

Written as DNA, the CDR3 is TGCGCCAGCAGCCCTTCCCCTCTAGCGGGGAACACCGGGGAGCTGTTTTTT. Residues: CASSPSPLAGNTGELFF. The chain is built from TRBV4-3 and TRBJ2-2; 8 bases are a match to TRBD2. Germline V gene lookup returns CDR1 LGHNA and CDR2 YSLEER. J gave up 1 base and V 4 bases, and 8 bases lay outside the gene matches. CDR3 size: 17 residues.

The chain carries TRBV7-9 and TRBJ2-7, with D possibly TRBD2 on 5 matching bases. The CDR3 extends over 16 amino acids. V was trimmed by 1 base and J by 4 bases, leaving 17 bases between them. Germline V CDR1 and CDR2: SEHNR, FQNEAQ (reference sequence). DNA of the CDR3: TGTGCCAGCAGCTTAGGGGGTGCGGGTAGGACTTACGAGCAGTACTTC. Its translation is CASSLGGAGRTYEQYF.

Written as DNA, the CDR3 is TGTGCCAGCACGGGGTCTAGCTCCTACGAGCAGTACTTC. This sequence encodes CASTGSSSYEQYF. This chain links TRBV6-5 with TRBJ2-7, with a tentative D call TRBD2 (5 bases). V was clipped by 7 bases and J by 0 bases, with 10 bases between them. Germline CDR1 MNHEY, CDR2 SVGAGI. The CDR3 spans 13 residues.

V usage is TRBV6-6 and J usage is TRBJ2-1; 7 nucleotides agree with TRBD2. Germline V CDR1 and CDR2: MNHNY, SVGAGI (reference sequence). Germline trimming cut 5 bases from V and 3 bases from J; bases unmatched to any gene: 10. There are 16 residues in the CDR3. The CDR3 reads CASSPLLADHYNEQFF. CDR3 DNA: TGTGCCAGCAGTCCTCTTCTAGCGGATCACTACAATGAGCAGTTCTTC.

The rearrangement joins TRBV5-6 to TRBJ1-1; unclear D gene. V was clipped by 1 base and J by 0 bases, with 13 bases between them. CDR3 length: 16 residues. Germline CDR1 SGHDT, CDR2 YYEEEE. The CDR3 is CASSLMLYGMNTEAFF. In DNA form, the CDR3 reads TGTGCCAGCAGCTTGATGCTATACGGGATGAACACTGAAGCTTTCTTT.

The chain is built from TRBV28 and TRBJ1-4, with D tentatively TRBD1 (6 bases). CDR1 MDHEN and CDR2 SYDVKM come from the germline V gene. The CDR3 is 14 amino acids. V shed 3 bases and J shed 6 bases, with 11 bases lying between them. In nucleotides, the CDR3 is TGTGCCAGCAGTTTGTGGGACACGGATGAAAAACTGTTTTTT. Translating gives CASSLWDTDEKLFF.

The chain is built from TRBV11-2 and TRBJ2-1, with 9 nucleotides matching TRBD2. Trimming took 5 bases from V and 9 from J; bases not matched to a gene: 14. Germline V gene data show CDR1 as SGHAT and CDR2 as FQNNGV. This CDR3 has 16 residues. CDR3 nucleotide sequence: TGTGCCAGCAGCAAAGGGAGGGCTAGCGGGATGTCTGAGCAGTTCTTC. It encodes CASSKGRASGMSEQFF.

The chain joins TRBV4-3 to TRBJ2-7; 7 bases map to TRBD1. In germline, CDR1 is LGHNA, CDR2 YSLEER. The CDR3 sequence is 15 residues long. V shed 1 base, J shed 2 bases, and the junction held 5 bases outside the gene matches. This CDR3 reads CASSQGWQGAYEQYF. CDR3 in DNA: TGCGCCAGCAGCCAAGGCTGGCAGGGGGCCTACGAGCAGTACTTC.

The chain has TRBV5-4 and TRBJ1-6; 7 bases match TRBD1. Germline-derived CDR1 and CDR2 are SGHNT and YYREEE (reference sequence). The CDR3 consists of 16 residues. V dropped 0 bases and J dropped 9; count of bases not matched to a gene: 9. The CDR3 DNA sequence: TGTGCCAGCAGCTTGGTAGGCAGGGGGTCGGGTTCACCCCTCCACTTT. Encoded protein: CASSLVGRGSGSPLHF. The full variable domain, in which reference TRBV5-4 and TRBJ1-6 provide the parts outside the CDR3, is ETGVTQSPTHLIKTRGQQVTLRCSSQSGHNTVSWYQQALGQGPQFIFQYYREEENGRGNFPPRFSGLQFPNYSSELNVNALELDDSALYLCASSLVGRGSGSPLHFGNGTRLTVT.

The rearrangement links TRBV2 to TRBJ1-5; possibly TRBD1 for D (6 bases). Trimming removed 2 bases from V and 9 bases from J, with 11 bases in between. CDR3 length: 13 residues. The germline V gene has CDR1 SNHLY and CDR2 FYNNEI. This CDR3 reads CASSEQGRGPQHF. CDR3 coding DNA: TGTGCCAGCAGTGAACAGGGGAGGGGGCCCCAGCATTTT.